A single sample gave rise to the 4 T cell receptor beta chains below, sequenced in a study of identical twins. MiXCR was run by TCRdb on the 5' RACE reads, yielding one entry per CDR3 protein. The sample records about 570,000 distinct CDR3 sequences, over 8.5% being singletons. These data also featured in a second study, about yellow fever vaccine responses in identical twins.

The material sequenced was PBMCs. Receptors originate from a woman aged 18-30 years in good health.

The chain joins TRBV20-1 to TRBJ1-2; the D is unclear. This CDR3 contains 17 residues. Germline-derived CDR1 and CDR2 are DFQATT and SNEGSKA (reference sequence). Trimming took 0 bases from V and 7 from J, leaving 24 bases between them. This CDR3 is CSARDTATLKQLSGYTF. The CDR3, as DNA: TGCAGTGCTAGAGATACAGCAACCTTGAAACAGTTATCTGGCTACACCTTC.

The V and J genes are TRBV20-1 and TRBJ2-1, with D tentatively TRBD2 (5 bases). The CDR3 sequence is 12 residues long. Looked up from germline, CDR1 is DFQATT and CDR2 is SNEGSKA (reference sequence). The germline V and J ends were trimmed by 4 bases and 3 bases, with 7 bases remaining between them. This CDR3 is CSAMTNYNEQFF. In DNA, the CDR3 is TGCAGTGCTATGACTAACTACAATGAGCAGTTCTTC.

V gene TRBV9 combines with J gene TRBJ2-7; 8 nucleotides match TRBD2. The germline CDR1 and CDR2 sequences are SGDLS and YYNGEE. Trimming removed 2 bases from V and 2 bases from J; junction bases left unmatched: 3. The CDR3 runs to 14 residues. CDR3 residues: CASSVSGTPYEQYF. CDR3 nucleotides: TGTGCCAGCAGCGTTAGCGGGACCCCCTACGAGCAGTACTTC.

The chain employs TRBV6-5 and TRBJ2-7, with D possibly being TRBD1 (5 bases). Germline V lookup: CDR1 MNHEY, CDR2 SVGAGI. Trimming pared 6 bases from V and 2 bases from J, leaving 14 bases between. The CDR3 loop spans 14 amino acids. CDR3 residues: CASRGQGAPYEQYF. The DNA for the CDR3 is TGTGCCAGCAGAGGCCAGGGCGCTCCCTACGAGCAGTACTTC.